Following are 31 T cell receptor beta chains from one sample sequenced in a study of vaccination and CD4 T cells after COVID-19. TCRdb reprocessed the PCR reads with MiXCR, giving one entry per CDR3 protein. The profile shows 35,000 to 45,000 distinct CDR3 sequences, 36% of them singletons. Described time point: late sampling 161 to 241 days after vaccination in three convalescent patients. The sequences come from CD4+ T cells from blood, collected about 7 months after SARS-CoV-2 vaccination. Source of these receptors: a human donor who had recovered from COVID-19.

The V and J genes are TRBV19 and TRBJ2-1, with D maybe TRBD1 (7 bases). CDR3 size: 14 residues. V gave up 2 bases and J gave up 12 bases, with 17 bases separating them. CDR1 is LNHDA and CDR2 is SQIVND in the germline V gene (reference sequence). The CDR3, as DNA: TGTGCCAGTAGTATACAGGAGGGGGCTCTGTTGCAGTTCTTC. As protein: CASSIQEGALLQFF.

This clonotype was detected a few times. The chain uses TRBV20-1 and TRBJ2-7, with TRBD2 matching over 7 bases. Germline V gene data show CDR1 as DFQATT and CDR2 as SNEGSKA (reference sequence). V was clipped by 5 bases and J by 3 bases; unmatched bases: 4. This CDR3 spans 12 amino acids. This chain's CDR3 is CSASERGYEQYF. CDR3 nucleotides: TGCAGTGCTTCTGAGCGGGGCTACGAGCAGTACTTC.

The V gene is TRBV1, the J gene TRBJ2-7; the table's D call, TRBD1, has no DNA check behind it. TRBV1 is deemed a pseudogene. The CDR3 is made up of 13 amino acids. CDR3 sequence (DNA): TGCACCAGGGACAGGGTCGGCTCCTACGAGCAGTACTTC. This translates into CTRDRVGSYEQYF.

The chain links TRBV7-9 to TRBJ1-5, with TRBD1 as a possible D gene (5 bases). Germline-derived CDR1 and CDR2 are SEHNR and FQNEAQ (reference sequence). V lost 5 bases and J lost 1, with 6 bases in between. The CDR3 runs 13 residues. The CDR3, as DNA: TGTGCCAGCAGCAGGGGAAGCAATCAGCCCCAGCATTTT. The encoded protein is CASSRGSNQPQHF.

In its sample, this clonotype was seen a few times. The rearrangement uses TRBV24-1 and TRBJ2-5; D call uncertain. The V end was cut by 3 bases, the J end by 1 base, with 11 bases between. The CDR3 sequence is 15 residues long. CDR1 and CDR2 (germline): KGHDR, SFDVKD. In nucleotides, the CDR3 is TGTGCCACCAGTGATGTCACCTTTTCCCAAGAGACCCAGTACTTC. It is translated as CATSDVTFSQETQYF.

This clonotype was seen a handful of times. The CDR3 DNA is TGTGCCAGTAGTATGGGAAGGAATCAGCCCCAGCATTTT. It specifies CASSMGRNQPQHF. This sequence joins TRBV19 and TRBJ1-5, with no clear D. With 3 bases removed from V and 4 bases from J, the gap between germline ends came to 7 bases. The CDR3 runs to 13 residues. Germline-derived CDR1 and CDR2 are LNHDA and SQIVND (reference sequence).

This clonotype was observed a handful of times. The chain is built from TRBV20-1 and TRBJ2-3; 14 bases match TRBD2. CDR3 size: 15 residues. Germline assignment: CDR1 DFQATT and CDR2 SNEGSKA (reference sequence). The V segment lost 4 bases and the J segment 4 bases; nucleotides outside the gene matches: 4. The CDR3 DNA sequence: TGCAGTGCTACCCGGGGACTAGCGGGAGCAGATACGCAGTATTTT. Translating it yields CSATRGLAGADTQYF.

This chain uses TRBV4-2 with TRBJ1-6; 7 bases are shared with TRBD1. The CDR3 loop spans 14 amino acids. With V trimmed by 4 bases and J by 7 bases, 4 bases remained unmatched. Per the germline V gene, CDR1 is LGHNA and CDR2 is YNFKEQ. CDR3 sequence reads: CASSPGQENSPLHF. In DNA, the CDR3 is TGTGCCAGCAGCCCAGGACAGGAAAATTCACCCCTCCACTTT.

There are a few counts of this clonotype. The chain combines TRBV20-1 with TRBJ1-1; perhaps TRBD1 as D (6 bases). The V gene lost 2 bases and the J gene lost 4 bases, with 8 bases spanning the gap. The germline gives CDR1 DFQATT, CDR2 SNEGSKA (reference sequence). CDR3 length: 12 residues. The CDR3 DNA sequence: TGCAGTGCTAGAAAGGGGGTCACTGAAGCTTTCTTT. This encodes CSARKGVTEAFF.

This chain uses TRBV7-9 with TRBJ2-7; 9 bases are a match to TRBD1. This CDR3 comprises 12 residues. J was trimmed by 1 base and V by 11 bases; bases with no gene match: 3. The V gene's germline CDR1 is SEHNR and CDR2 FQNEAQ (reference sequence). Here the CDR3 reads CASGQGSYEQYF. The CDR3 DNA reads TGTGCCTCGGGACAGGGTTCCTACGAGCAGTACTTC.

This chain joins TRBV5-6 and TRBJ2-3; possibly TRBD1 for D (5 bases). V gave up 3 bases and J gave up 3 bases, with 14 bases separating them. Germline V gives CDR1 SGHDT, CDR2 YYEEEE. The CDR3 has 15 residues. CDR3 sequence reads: CASSYQGRMTDTQYF. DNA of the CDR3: TGTGCCAGCAGCTATCAGGGAAGGATGACAGATACGCAGTATTTT.

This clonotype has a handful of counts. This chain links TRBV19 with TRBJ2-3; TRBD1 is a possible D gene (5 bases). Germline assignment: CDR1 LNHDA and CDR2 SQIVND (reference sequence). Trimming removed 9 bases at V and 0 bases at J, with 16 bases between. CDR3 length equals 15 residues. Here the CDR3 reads CASTGLESSTDTQYF. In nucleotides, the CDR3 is TGTGCCAGCACAGGTTTAGAGTCTAGCACAGATACGCAGTATTTT.

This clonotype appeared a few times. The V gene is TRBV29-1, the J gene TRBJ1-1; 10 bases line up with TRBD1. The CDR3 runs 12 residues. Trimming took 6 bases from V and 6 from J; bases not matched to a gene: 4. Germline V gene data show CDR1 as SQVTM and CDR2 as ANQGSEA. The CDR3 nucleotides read TGCAGCGTCAGACAGGGGGCGGCTGAAGCTTTCTTT. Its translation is CSVRQGAAEAFF.

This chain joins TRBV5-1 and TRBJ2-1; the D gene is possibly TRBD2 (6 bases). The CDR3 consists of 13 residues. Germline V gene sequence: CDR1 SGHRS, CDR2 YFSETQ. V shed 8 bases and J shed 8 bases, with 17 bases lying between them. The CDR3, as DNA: TGCGCCAGTCATCGCGGGATTAGTGATGAGCAGTTCTTC. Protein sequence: CASHRGISDEQFF.

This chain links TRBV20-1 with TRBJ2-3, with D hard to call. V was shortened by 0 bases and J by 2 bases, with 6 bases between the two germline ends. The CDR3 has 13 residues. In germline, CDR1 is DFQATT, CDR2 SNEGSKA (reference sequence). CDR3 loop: CSARDYLTDTQYF. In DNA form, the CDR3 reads TGCAGTGCTAGAGATTACCTCACAGATACGCAGTATTTT.

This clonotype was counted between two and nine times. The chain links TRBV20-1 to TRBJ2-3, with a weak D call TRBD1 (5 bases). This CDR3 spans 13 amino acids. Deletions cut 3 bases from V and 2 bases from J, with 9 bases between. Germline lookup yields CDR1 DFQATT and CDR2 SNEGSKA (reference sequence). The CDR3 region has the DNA TGCAGTGCTAGTCAGGGTACCACAGATACGCAGTATTTT. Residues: CSASQGTTDTQYF.

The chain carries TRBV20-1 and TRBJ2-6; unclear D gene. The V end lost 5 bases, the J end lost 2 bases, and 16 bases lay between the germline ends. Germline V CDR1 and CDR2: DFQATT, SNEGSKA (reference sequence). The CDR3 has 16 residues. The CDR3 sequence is CSAPKVGLPGANVLTF. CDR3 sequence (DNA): TGCAGTGCTCCTAAAGTTGGCTTACCTGGGGCCAACGTCCTGACTTTC.

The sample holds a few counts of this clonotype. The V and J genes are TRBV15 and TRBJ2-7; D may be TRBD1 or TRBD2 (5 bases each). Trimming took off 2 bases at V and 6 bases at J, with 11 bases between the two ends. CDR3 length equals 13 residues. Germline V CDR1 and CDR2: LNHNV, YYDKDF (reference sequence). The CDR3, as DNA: TGTGCCACCAGCAGAATAGGGACGAGCGAGCAGTACTTC. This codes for CATSRIGTSEQYF.

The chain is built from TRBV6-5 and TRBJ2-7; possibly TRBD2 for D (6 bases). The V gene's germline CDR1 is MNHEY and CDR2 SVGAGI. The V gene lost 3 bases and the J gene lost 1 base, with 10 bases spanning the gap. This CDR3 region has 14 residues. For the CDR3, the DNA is TGTGCCAGCAGTTATGCGGGACTGTCCTACGAGCAGTACTTC. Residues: CASSYAGLSYEQYF.

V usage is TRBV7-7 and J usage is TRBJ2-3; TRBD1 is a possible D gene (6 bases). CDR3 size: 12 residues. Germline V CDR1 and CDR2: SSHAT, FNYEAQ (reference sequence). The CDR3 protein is CGPQGSTDTQYF. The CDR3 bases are TGTGGTCCACAGGGTTCCACAGATACGCAGTATTTT.

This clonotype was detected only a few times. CDR3 sequence reads: CSARAAGRNIQYF. The CDR3 bases are TGCAGTGCTAGAGCCGCGGGCAGAAACATTCAGTACTTC. The chain uses TRBV20-1 and TRBJ2-4, with D possibly matching TRBD2 (5 bases). The V gene lost 1 base and the J gene lost 6 bases, with 10 bases spanning the gap. The germline gives CDR1 DFQATT, CDR2 SNEGSKA (reference sequence). CDR3 size: 13 residues.

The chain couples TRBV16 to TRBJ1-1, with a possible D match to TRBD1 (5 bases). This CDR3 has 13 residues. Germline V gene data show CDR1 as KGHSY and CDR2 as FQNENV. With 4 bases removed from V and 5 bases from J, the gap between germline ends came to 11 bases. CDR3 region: CASSRGGGTEAFF. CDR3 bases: TGTGCCAGCAGCCGCGGGGGGGGAACTGAAGCTTTCTTT.

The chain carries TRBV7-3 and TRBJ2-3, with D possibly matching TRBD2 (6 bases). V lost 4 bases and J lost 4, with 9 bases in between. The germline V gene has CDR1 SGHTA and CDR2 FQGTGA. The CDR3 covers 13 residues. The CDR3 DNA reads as TGTGCCAGCAGCTCACTAGCCCCAGATACGCAGTATTTT. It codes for CASSSLAPDTQYF.

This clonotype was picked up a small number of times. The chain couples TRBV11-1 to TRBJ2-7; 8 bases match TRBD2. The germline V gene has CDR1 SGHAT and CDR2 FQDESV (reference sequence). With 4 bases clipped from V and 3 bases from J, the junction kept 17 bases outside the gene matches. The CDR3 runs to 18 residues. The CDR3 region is CASSWGVAGRASDYEQYF. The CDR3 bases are TGTGCCAGCAGCTGGGGGGTAGCGGGACGGGCCTCAGACTACGAGCAGTACTTC.

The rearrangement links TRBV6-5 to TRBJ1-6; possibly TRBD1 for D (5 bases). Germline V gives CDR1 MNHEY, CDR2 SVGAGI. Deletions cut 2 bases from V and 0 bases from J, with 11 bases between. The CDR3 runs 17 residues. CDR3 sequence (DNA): TGTGCCAGCAGTTACCGTGGGGGGAGCTCCTATAATTCACCCCTCCACTTT. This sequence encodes CASSYRGGSSYNSPLHF.

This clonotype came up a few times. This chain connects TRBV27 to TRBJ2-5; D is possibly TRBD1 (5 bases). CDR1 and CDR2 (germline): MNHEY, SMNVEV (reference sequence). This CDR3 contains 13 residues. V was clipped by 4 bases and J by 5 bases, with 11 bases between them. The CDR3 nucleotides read TGTGCCAGCAGTTACCAGGGTTGGGAGACCCAGTACTTC. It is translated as CASSYQGWETQYF.

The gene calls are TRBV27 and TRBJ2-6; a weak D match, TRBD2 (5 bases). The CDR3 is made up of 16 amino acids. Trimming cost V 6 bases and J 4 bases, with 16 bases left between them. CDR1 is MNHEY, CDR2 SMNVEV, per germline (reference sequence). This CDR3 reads CASRTGITAGANVLTF. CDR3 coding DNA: TGTGCCAGCAGGACGGGGATAACCGCGGGGGCCAACGTCCTGACTTTC.

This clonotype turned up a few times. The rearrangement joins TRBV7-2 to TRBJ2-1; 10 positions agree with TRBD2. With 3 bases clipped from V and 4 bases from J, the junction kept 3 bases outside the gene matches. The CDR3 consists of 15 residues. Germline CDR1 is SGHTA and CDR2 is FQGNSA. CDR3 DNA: TGTGCCAGCAGCTTGGGGACTAGCGTTTACAATGAGCAGTTCTTC. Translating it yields CASSLGTSVYNEQFF.

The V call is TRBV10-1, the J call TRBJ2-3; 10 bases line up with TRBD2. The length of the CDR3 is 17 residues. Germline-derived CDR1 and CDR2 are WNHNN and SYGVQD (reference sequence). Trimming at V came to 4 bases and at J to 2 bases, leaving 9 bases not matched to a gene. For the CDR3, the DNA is TGCGCCAGCAGTGTATCTAGCGGGAGTCTCTACACAGATACGCAGTATTTT. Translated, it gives CASSVSSGSLYTDTQYF.

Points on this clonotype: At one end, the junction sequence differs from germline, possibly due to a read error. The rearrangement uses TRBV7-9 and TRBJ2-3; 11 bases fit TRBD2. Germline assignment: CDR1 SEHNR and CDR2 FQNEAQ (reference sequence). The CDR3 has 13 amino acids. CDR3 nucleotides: TGTGCCAGCAGCTTAGCCGAGGGACTAGCGGACGTCTTT. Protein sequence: CASSLAEGLADVF.

Here the CDR3 reads CASSPLAGNSYEQYF. DNA of the CDR3: TGTGCCAGCAGCCCACTAGCGGGAAACTCCTACGAGCAGTACTTC. The chain employs TRBV7-9 and TRBJ2-7, with TRBD2 identical over 10 bases. The CDR3 sequence is 15 residues long. Trimming removed 5 bases from V and 0 bases from J; junction bases left unmatched: 4. Germline V gene data show CDR1 as SEHNR and CDR2 as FQNEAQ (reference sequence).